This is a list of T cell receptor beta chains from one sample in a study of cytomegalovirus exposure and HLA in healthy donors. TCRdb keeps only in-frame clones here, not all; method: immunoSEQ multiplex PCR. The sample has more than 95,000 clones, 70% to 80% seen once. Material: PBMCs. These receptors originate from a man aged 50 to 59 in good health and CMV-seronegative. Each CDR3 is given with its conserved first and last residue. Each record gives: CDR3 protein, CDR3 DNA, D gene, V gene, J gene, clone size, CDR3 length. A D gene is named only where the DNA matches it firmly. Some rows have no size entry. The others give once, few or many, or a class for an expanded clone.

cdr3_aa: CASSLQRGGSYTDTQYF
cdr3_nt: TGTGCCAGCAGCTTACAGCGGGGGGGCTCGTACACAGATACGCAGTATTTT
d_call: TRBD2
v_call: TRBV7-9
j_call: TRBJ2-3
clone_size: -
cdr3_length: 17

cdr3_aa: CASSREDTEAFF
cdr3_nt: TGCGCCAGCAGCCGTGAGGACACTGAAGCTTTCTTT
d_call: -
v_call: TRBV4-1
j_call: TRBJ1-1
clone_size: once
cdr3_length: 12

cdr3_aa: CASGGQYSYEQYF
cdr3_nt: TGTGCCAGCGGGGGACAGTACTCCTACGAGCAGTACTTC
d_call: TRBD1
v_call: TRBV7-9
j_call: TRBJ2-7
clone_size: -
cdr3_length: 13

cdr3_aa: CSAGVVNTEAFF
cdr3_nt: TGCAGCGCAGGGGTAGTGAACACTGAAGCTTTCTTT
d_call: -
v_call: TRBV29-1
j_call: TRBJ1-1
clone_size: -
cdr3_length: 12

cdr3_aa: CASSESAGLETQYF
cdr3_nt: TGCGCCAGCAGTGAGTCGGCGGGGCTAGAGACCCAGTACTTC
d_call: -
v_call: TRBV10-2
j_call: TRBJ2-5
clone_size: -
cdr3_length: 14

cdr3_aa: CVSSQRQGYTDTQYF
cdr3_nt: TGTGTCAGCTCACAGAGACAGGGGTACACAGATACGCAGTATTTT
d_call: TRBD1
v_call: TRBV18
j_call: TRBJ2-3
clone_size: once
cdr3_length: 15

cdr3_aa: CSSSLDRGGALQETQYF
cdr3_nt: TGTTCCAGCAGCTTAGATCGCGGGGGGGCCCTTCAAGAGACCCAGTACTTC
d_call: TRBD2
v_call: TRBV7-9
j_call: TRBJ2-5
clone_size: once
cdr3_length: 17

cdr3_aa: CASSLERQGALSHNDEQFF
cdr3_nt: TGCGCCAGCAGCTTGGAGCGGCAGGGGGCGCTTTCCCACAATGATGAGCAGTTCTTC
d_call: TRBD1
v_call: TRBV5-1
j_call: TRBJ2-1
clone_size: -
cdr3_length: 19

cdr3_aa: CASKELLGENTIYF
cdr3_nt: TGCGCCAGCAAAGAGTTGTTGGGAGAAAACACCATATATTTT
d_call: -
v_call: TRBV5-1
j_call: TRBJ1-3
clone_size: few
cdr3_length: 14

cdr3_aa: CASSGALGQASTEAFF
cdr3_nt: TGCGCCAGCAGCGGAGCCCTGGGACAGGCCAGCACTGAAGCTTTCTTT
d_call: TRBD1
v_call: TRBV5-1
j_call: TRBJ1-1
clone_size: -
cdr3_length: 16

cdr3_aa: CASSPSGDGGYGYTF
cdr3_nt: TGTGCCAGCAGTCCTTCAGGGGATGGCGGCTATGGCTACACCTTC
d_call: -
v_call: TRBV27
j_call: TRBJ1-2
clone_size: -
cdr3_length: 15

cdr3_aa: CASGGATNEKLFF
cdr3_nt: TGTGCCAGCGGGGGGGCAACTAATGAAAAACTGTTTTTT
d_call: -
v_call: TRBV6-5
j_call: TRBJ1-4
clone_size: -
cdr3_length: 13

cdr3_aa: CASSTRTLTQAYGYTF
cdr3_nt: TGTGCCAGTAGTACCCGGACACTGACGCAGGCCTATGGCTACACCTTC
d_call: -
v_call: TRBV19
j_call: TRBJ1-2
clone_size: -
cdr3_length: 16

cdr3_aa: CASSVGGALSTDTQYF
cdr3_nt: TGTGCCAGCAGCGTAGGTGGGGCTCTTAGCACAGATACGCAGTATTTT
d_call: -
v_call: TRBV9
j_call: TRBJ2-3
clone_size: once
cdr3_length: 16

cdr3_aa: CASSLGRDREGYTF
cdr3_nt: TGTGCCAGCAGCTTAGGGCGGGACAGGGAAGGCTACACCTTC
d_call: TRBD1
v_call: TRBV7-2
j_call: TRBJ1-2
clone_size: -
cdr3_length: 14

cdr3_aa: CASSKIGQGDTEAFF
cdr3_nt: TGTGCCAGCAGCAAAATAGGACAGGGCGACACTGAAGCTTTCTTT
d_call: TRBD1
v_call: TRBV6-5
j_call: TRBJ1-1
clone_size: -
cdr3_length: 15

cdr3_aa: CASSQPGGEQFF
cdr3_nt: TGCGCCAGCAGCCAACCGGGGGGGGAGCAGTTCTTC
d_call: TRBD2
v_call: TRBV4-3
j_call: TRBJ2-1
clone_size: -
cdr3_length: 12

cdr3_aa: CVRSLSIF
cdr3_nt: TGTGTCAGAAGCTTATCTATCTTC
d_call: -
v_call: TRBV7-5
j_call: TRBJ2-7
clone_size: -
cdr3_length: 8

cdr3_aa: CASSGGEQFF
cdr3_nt: TGTGCCAGCAGTGGGGGGGAGCAGTTCTTC
d_call: -
v_call: TRBV9
j_call: TRBJ2-1
clone_size: -
cdr3_length: 10

cdr3_aa: CASNAGNSPLHF
cdr3_nt: TGTGCCAGCAACGCAGGGAATTCACCCCTCCACTTT
d_call: -
v_call: TRBV25-1
j_call: TRBJ1-6
clone_size: -
cdr3_length: 12

cdr3_aa: CASSLETGVLQYF
cdr3_nt: TGCGCCAGCAGCTTGGAGACAGGCGTTCTTCAGTACTTC
d_call: -
v_call: TRBV5-1
j_call: TRBJ2-4
clone_size: once
cdr3_length: 13

cdr3_aa: CASSINSYNSPLHF
cdr3_nt: TGTGCCAGTAGTATAAATAGTTATAATTCACCCCTCCACTTT
d_call: -
v_call: TRBV19
j_call: TRBJ1-6
clone_size: -
cdr3_length: 14

cdr3_aa: CASSQEMGRGHEKLFF
cdr3_nt: TGCGCCAGCAGCCAAGAGATGGGGAGAGGGCATGAAAAACTGTTTTTT
d_call: -
v_call: TRBV4-3
j_call: TRBJ1-4
clone_size: -
cdr3_length: 16

cdr3_aa: CASSPSGFTPWEQYF
cdr3_nt: TGTGCCAGCAGCCCCAGCGGGTTCACACCGTGGGAGCAGTACTTC
d_call: -
v_call: TRBV19
j_call: TRBJ2-7
clone_size: few
cdr3_length: 15

cdr3_aa: CASRKTGTRNETQYF
cdr3_nt: TGTGCCAGCAGGAAGACCGGGACTAGGAATGAGACCCAGTACTTC
d_call: TRBD2
v_call: TRBV6-5
j_call: TRBJ2-5
clone_size: -
cdr3_length: 15

cdr3_aa: CASSYGTGFMGMIQPQHF
cdr3_nt: TGTGCCAGCAGCTACGGTACAGGGTTTATGGGGATGATTCAGCCCCAGCATTTT
d_call: -
v_call: TRBV7-9
j_call: TRBJ1-5
clone_size: -
cdr3_length: 18

cdr3_aa: CASSRDTGSNQPQHF
cdr3_nt: TGCGCCAGCAGCCGCGACACAGGGAGCAATCAGCCCCAGCATTTT
d_call: -
v_call: TRBV5-1
j_call: TRBJ1-5
clone_size: -
cdr3_length: 15

cdr3_aa: CASSISSSYNSPLHF
cdr3_nt: TGTGCCAGTAGTATTTCGAGCTCCTATAATTCACCCCTCCACTTT
d_call: -
v_call: TRBV19
j_call: TRBJ1-6
clone_size: -
cdr3_length: 15

cdr3_aa: CASSLSGISTGELFF
cdr3_nt: TGCGCCAGCAGCTTGTCCGGGATTTCCACCGGGGAGCTGTTTTTT
d_call: -
v_call: TRBV5-1
j_call: TRBJ2-2
clone_size: -
cdr3_length: 15

cdr3_aa: CASSLARQGAGEQFF
cdr3_nt: TGTGCCAGCAGTTTAGCGCGGCAGGGGGCCGGTGAGCAGTTCTTC
d_call: TRBD1
v_call: TRBV28
j_call: TRBJ2-1
clone_size: -
cdr3_length: 15

cdr3_aa: CASSLQGQGSYGYTF
cdr3_nt: TGTGCCAGCAGCCTCCAGGGACAGGGATCCTATGGCTACACCTTC
d_call: TRBD1
v_call: TRBV7-2
j_call: TRBJ1-2
clone_size: -
cdr3_length: 15

cdr3_aa: CASSDPRRGLEQYF
cdr3_nt: TGTGCCAGCAGTGACCCCCGCAGGGGCCTCGAGCAGTACTTC
d_call: -
v_call: TRBV2
j_call: TRBJ2-7
clone_size: few
cdr3_length: 14